This entry lists 26 T cell receptor beta chains sequenced from one sample in a study of blood T cell repertoires in COVID-19. Using immunoSEQ multiplex PCR, the repertoire was profiled, and TCRdb retains in-frame clones only, with some absent. The sample holds some 200,000 clones, 83% seen once. What was sequenced was peripheral blood. These receptor sequences come from a middle-aged woman with acute or convalescent COVID-19.

The chain has TRBV28 and TRBJ1-4; D possibly corresponds to TRBD1 (5 bases). Germline CDR1 reads MDHEN; CDR2 reads SYDVKM. The length of the CDR3 is 12 residues. Trimming stripped 8 bases from V and 3 bases from J, with 7 bases between. DNA for the CDR3: TGTGCCAGCGGGGGGTCTAATGAAAAACTGTTTTTT. This encodes CASGGSNEKLFF. The complete variable domain, with remaining parts taken from reference TRBV28 and TRBJ1-4, reads DVKVTQSSRYLVKRTGEKVFLECVQDMDHENMFWYRQDPGLGLRLIYFSYDVKMKEKGDIPEGYSVSREKKERFSLILESASTNQTSMYLCASGGSNEKLFFGSGTQLSVL.

The genes are TRBV5-4 and TRBJ1-2; 9 nucleotides match TRBD1. The CDR3 length is 15 residues. Losses at the gene ends were 3 bases for V and 4 bases for J; bases not matched to a gene: 7. Germline lookup yields CDR1 SGHNT and CDR2 YYREEE (reference sequence). The CDR3 region has the DNA TGTGCCAGCAGCTCTCCGGGACAGGGTTTCTATGGCTACACCTTC. This encodes CASSSPGQGFYGYTF.

The V and J genes are TRBV11-2 and TRBJ1-2, with a possible D match to TRBD1 (5 bases). There are 11 residues in the CDR3. Germline lookup yields CDR1 SGHAT and CDR2 FQNNGV. V shed 3 bases and J shed 9 bases, with 8 bases lying between them. CDR3 nucleotides: TGTGCCAGCAGCTTCGGGGGTAGCTACACCTTC. Translated, it gives CASSFGGSYTF.

V usage is TRBV7-6 and J usage is TRBJ2-1; a weak D match, TRBD1 (6 bases). Germline values: CDR1 SGHVS, CDR2 FNYEAQ. V lost 2 bases, J lost 8 bases, and 19 bases lay in between. CDR3 length: 16 residues. CDR3 sequence (DNA): TGTGCCAGCAGCTTAAGTGCATCCAGGGGTGGCGATGAGCAGTTCTTC. It yields the protein CASSLSASRGGDEQFF.

J is TRBJ2-7 and V is TRBV11-1, with D tentatively TRBD1 (5 bases). Germline CDR1 is SGHAT and CDR2 is FQDESV (reference sequence). The V and J ends lost 0 bases and 0 bases respectively, with 9 bases between them. The CDR3 is made up of 15 amino acids. DNA for the CDR3: TGTGCCAGCAGCTTAGCAGCAGGGTTCTCCTACGAGCAGTACTTC. As protein: CASSLAAGFSYEQYF.

V is TRBV5-5 and J is TRBJ2-2; D call uncertain. This CDR3 spans 12 amino acids. V lost 1 base to trimming and J lost 5 bases, with 3 bases between them. The germline CDR1 and CDR2 sequences are SGHKS and YYEKEE (reference sequence). This CDR3 reads CASSLYTGELFF. CDR3 DNA sequence: TGTGCCAGCAGCTTGTATACCGGGGAGCTGTTTTTT.

This chain links TRBV7-3 with TRBJ2-1, with 9 bases matching TRBD2. The CDR3 loop spans 16 amino acids. The ends lost 5 bases at V and 0 bases at J; junction bases unmatched: 5. Germline CDR1 and CDR2: SGHTA and FQGTGA. CDR3 residues: CASSLLAGRSYNEQFF. Written as DNA, the CDR3 is TGTGCCAGCAGCCTCCTAGCGGGGCGCTCCTACAATGAGCAGTTCTTC.

This chain connects TRBV5-1 to TRBJ1-1, with a tentative D call TRBD1 (5 bases). The CDR3 loop spans 17 amino acids. Germline V lookup: CDR1 SGHRS, CDR2 YFSETQ. Trimming stripped 0 bases from V and 0 bases from J, with 15 bases between. CDR3 nucleotides: TGCGCCAGCAGCTTGGTCTCAGGGCTCGATTTGAACACTGAAGCTTTCTTT. As protein: CASSLVSGLDLNTEAFF.

This chain uses TRBV30 with TRBJ1-1; D may be TRBD1 (5 bases). Between the trimmed V and J ends, which lost 2 bases and 1 base, there was a span of 8 bases. The CDR3 has 13 amino acids. Germline assignment: CDR1 GTSNPN and CDR2 SVGIG (reference sequence). CDR3 region: CAWSLQGNTEAFF. The CDR3 DNA sequence: TGTGCCTGGAGTTTGCAGGGGAACACTGAAGCTTTCTTT.

This chain links TRBV18 with TRBJ1-6; D unresolved. The CDR3 runs to 15 residues. V lost 6 bases, J lost 4 bases, and 13 bases lay in between. CDR1 is KGHSH, CDR2 LQKENI, per germline. In DNA, the CDR3 is TGTGCCAGCTCGCCGAACAGTAATTATAATTCACCCCTCCACTTT. Protein sequence: CASSPNSNYNSPLHF.

The chain has TRBV5-1 and TRBJ1-6, with 7 positions matching TRBD1. V trimming: 2 bases; J trimming: 7 bases; junction bases outside the gene matches: 6. Germline values: CDR1 SGHRS, CDR2 YFSETQ. The CDR3 totals 15 residues. CDR3: CASSLQGPPNSPLHF. The CDR3 bases are TGCGCCAGCAGCTTACAGGGGCCTCCGAATTCACCCCTCCACTTT.

The CDR3 region has the DNA TGTGCCAGCAGTTATGACAGGGTCATCGCCAAACTGTTTTTT. Encoded protein: CASSYDRVIAKLFF. This chain connects TRBV6-2 or TRBV6-3 to TRBJ1-4, with TRBD1 identical over 7 bases. V dropped 3 bases and J dropped 11; count of bases not matched to a gene: 9. CDR1 is MNHEY and CDR2 is SVGEGT in the germline V gene. CDR3 size: 14 residues.

Regarding this clone: The DNA is omitted, as the CDR3 cannot be located on it reliably, and the CDR3 follows TCRdb's listing. This sequence joins TRBV6-5 and TRBJ2-2; the DNA was not compared with TRBD2, the D call given in the table. Germline V gives CDR1 MNHEY, CDR2 SVGAGI. The CDR3 is 16 amino acids in total, end residues counted. The CDR3 is CASSSSRGGDTGELFF.

The rearrangement joins TRBV18 to TRBJ1-1, with D unresolved. The germline V gene encodes CDR1 KGHSH and CDR2 LQKENI. V dropped 5 bases and J dropped 0 bases, with 16 bases sitting between them. CDR3 length: 16 residues. CDR3 loop: CASSSSTFLMNTEAFF. DNA of the CDR3: TGTGCCAGCTCATCTTCCACTTTTCTCATGAACACTGAAGCTTTCTTT.

The chain joins TRBV5-1 to TRBJ1-1; tentatively, D is TRBD1 (5 bases). CDR1 and CDR2 (germline): SGHRS, YFSETQ. The CDR3 extends over 13 amino acids. The V and J ends lost 3 bases and 5 bases respectively, with 11 bases between them. CDR3 nucleotides: TGCGCCAGCAGCTCGGGGGGGACGACTGAAGCTTTCTTT. Its translation: CASSSGGTTEAFF.

The chain joins TRBV13 to TRBJ2-5; weak D call: TRBD1 (6 bases). Trimming left V 4 bases short and J 1 base short, with 7 bases between. CDR3 length: 13 amino acids. CDR1 is PRHDT and CDR2 is FYEKMQ in the germline V gene (reference sequence). The CDR3 nucleotides are TGTGCCAGCAGCTCGGACAGCCAAGAGACCCAGTACTTC. This sequence encodes CASSSDSQETQYF.

This clone was found once. The chain combines TRBV28 with TRBJ2-2, with 13 bases fitting TRBD2. V shed 2 bases and J 4 bases; nucleotides not matched to a gene: 7. Germline CDR1 is MDHEN and CDR2 is SYDVKM. The CDR3 is 18 residues long. The CDR3 region is CASSLRLAGGSGTGELFF. The CDR3 nucleotides read TGTGCCAGCAGTTTACGACTAGCGGGAGGATCGGGCACCGGGGAGCTGTTTTTT.

The V and J genes are TRBV29-1 and TRBJ2-1; 9 nucleotides agree with TRBD1. CDR1 and CDR2 (germline): SQVTM, ANQGSEA. The CDR3 has 14 residues. V gave up 4 bases and J gave up 5 bases; unmatched junction bases: 6. The CDR3 loop is CSVVRTGANNEQFF. The DNA of the CDR3 is TGCAGCGTTGTTCGGACAGGGGCGAACAATGAGCAGTTCTTC.

V is TRBV3-1 (or the pseudogene TRBV3-2) and J is TRBJ2-1; TRBD1 matches 8 bases. The CDR3 extends over 17 amino acids. With 6 bases clipped from V and 10 bases from J, the junction kept 20 bases outside the gene matches. The V gene's germline CDR1 is LGHDT and CDR2 YNNKEL (reference sequence). CDR3 sequence (DNA): TGTGCCAGCAGTCAAAATAGAGGACAGGGATTTTCCCGCGAGCAGTTCTTC. Translating gives CASSQNRGQGFSREQFF.

The chain joins TRBV30 to TRBJ1-1, with D uncertain. V was cut by 2 bases and J by 4 bases, with 14 bases left in between. Per the germline V gene, CDR1 is GTSNPN and CDR2 is SVGIG (reference sequence). This CDR3 spans 14 amino acids. Written as DNA, the CDR3 is TGTGCCTGGAGTTTCGATCGGGAGAGCACTGAAGCTTTCTTT. The encoded protein is CAWSFDRESTEAFF.

This rearrangement joins TRBV30 to TRBJ1-5, with a tentative D call TRBD1 (5 bases). In germline, CDR1 is GTSNPN, CDR2 SVGIG (reference sequence). Trimming left V 3 bases short and J 6 bases short, with 9 bases between. The CDR3 runs to 12 residues. CDR3 in amino acids: CAWSRGSQPQHF. The CDR3 DNA follows: TGTGCCTGGAGCCGGGGGAGTCAGCCCCAGCATTTT.

This clone came up a few times. The chain recombines TRBV5-1 with TRBJ1-2, with TRBD1 matching 7 bases. J gave up 3 bases and V 5 bases, and 7 bases lay outside the gene matches. The germline V gene has CDR1 SGHRS and CDR2 YFSETQ. This CDR3 spans 14 amino acids. The CDR3 region is CASSTGDRDYGYTF. The CDR3 DNA reads as TGCGCCAGCAGTACAGGGGACCGTGACTATGGCTACACCTTC.

The J gene is TRBJ2-7, the V gene TRBV2; D is perhaps TRBD1 (6 bases). CDR1 and CDR2 (germline): SNHLY, FYNNEI. V lost 3 bases, J lost 6 bases, and 24 bases lay in between. This CDR3 is 17 amino acids long. CDR3 amino acids: CASSDGFRAGAGVEQYF. CDR3 nucleotide sequence: TGTGCCAGCAGTGACGGATTCAGGGCAGGGGCAGGGGTCGAGCAGTACTTC.

The gene calls are TRBV4-2 and TRBJ2-3, with 11 bases fitting TRBD2. The V and J ends lost 3 bases and 7 bases, in that order; junction bases with no gene match: 6. The CDR3 totals 15 residues. Germline assignment: CDR1 LGHNA and CDR2 YNFKEQ. The CDR3 DNA reads as TGTGCCAGCAGCCAGTCCGGGACTAGCGGCAATACGCAGTATTTT. Its protein product is CASSQSGTSGNTQYF.

V gene TRBV7-6 combines with J gene TRBJ2-1; the match to TRBD2 covers 14 bases. Trimming took 7 bases from V and 1 from J; bases not matched to a gene: 9. CDR1 and CDR2 from the germline V gene are SGHVS and FNYEAQ. The CDR3 sequence is 18 residues long. The CDR3 DNA reads as TGTGCCAGCACCGTGACCGGGACTAGCGGGAGTTCCTACAATGAGCAGTTCTTC. Protein product: CASTVTGTSGSSYNEQFF.

This chain joins TRBV6-1 and TRBJ2-7; tentative D call: TRBD2 (6 bases). Germline V CDR1 and CDR2: MNHNS, SASEGT. CDR3 size: 14 residues. The V and J ends lost 1 base and 3 bases respectively, with 10 bases between them. DNA for the CDR3: TGTGCCAGCAGTGAAGGAGGGACTTACTACGAGCAGTACTTC. This sequence encodes CASSEGGTYYEQYF.